The clone carrying this T cell receptor beta chain occurred many times. As yet, its antigen is unknown. TCRdb recomputed calls from the multiplex PCR reads with MiXCR, one row per CDR3 protein. Altogether about 130,000 distinct CDR3 sequences are present, less than 25% being singletons, with the ten largest covering 2% to 2.5%. Axillary draining lymph nodes of breast cancer patients supplied the node samples. These data belong to a study of breast tumors, draining lymph nodes, adjacent tissues. The germline gives CDR1 MNHNS, CDR2 SASEGT. The CDR3 is 16 residues long. V was pared by 2 bases and J by 9 bases, with 17 bases between. Regarding the study as a whole: Tumor TCR diversity was below lymph nodes but above nontumor tissue.

The genes are TRBV6-1 and TRBJ1-6; no definite D call. This TCR derives from a female donor with breast cancer. Some clones in this sample may be carry-over from other donors' samples. Sequencing input: axillary lymph node tissue. The DNA of the CDR3 is TGTGCCAGCAGTGAAAACCCACCCGGTAACGGTTCACCCCTCCACTTT. Amino acid sequence: CASSENPPGNGSPLHF.